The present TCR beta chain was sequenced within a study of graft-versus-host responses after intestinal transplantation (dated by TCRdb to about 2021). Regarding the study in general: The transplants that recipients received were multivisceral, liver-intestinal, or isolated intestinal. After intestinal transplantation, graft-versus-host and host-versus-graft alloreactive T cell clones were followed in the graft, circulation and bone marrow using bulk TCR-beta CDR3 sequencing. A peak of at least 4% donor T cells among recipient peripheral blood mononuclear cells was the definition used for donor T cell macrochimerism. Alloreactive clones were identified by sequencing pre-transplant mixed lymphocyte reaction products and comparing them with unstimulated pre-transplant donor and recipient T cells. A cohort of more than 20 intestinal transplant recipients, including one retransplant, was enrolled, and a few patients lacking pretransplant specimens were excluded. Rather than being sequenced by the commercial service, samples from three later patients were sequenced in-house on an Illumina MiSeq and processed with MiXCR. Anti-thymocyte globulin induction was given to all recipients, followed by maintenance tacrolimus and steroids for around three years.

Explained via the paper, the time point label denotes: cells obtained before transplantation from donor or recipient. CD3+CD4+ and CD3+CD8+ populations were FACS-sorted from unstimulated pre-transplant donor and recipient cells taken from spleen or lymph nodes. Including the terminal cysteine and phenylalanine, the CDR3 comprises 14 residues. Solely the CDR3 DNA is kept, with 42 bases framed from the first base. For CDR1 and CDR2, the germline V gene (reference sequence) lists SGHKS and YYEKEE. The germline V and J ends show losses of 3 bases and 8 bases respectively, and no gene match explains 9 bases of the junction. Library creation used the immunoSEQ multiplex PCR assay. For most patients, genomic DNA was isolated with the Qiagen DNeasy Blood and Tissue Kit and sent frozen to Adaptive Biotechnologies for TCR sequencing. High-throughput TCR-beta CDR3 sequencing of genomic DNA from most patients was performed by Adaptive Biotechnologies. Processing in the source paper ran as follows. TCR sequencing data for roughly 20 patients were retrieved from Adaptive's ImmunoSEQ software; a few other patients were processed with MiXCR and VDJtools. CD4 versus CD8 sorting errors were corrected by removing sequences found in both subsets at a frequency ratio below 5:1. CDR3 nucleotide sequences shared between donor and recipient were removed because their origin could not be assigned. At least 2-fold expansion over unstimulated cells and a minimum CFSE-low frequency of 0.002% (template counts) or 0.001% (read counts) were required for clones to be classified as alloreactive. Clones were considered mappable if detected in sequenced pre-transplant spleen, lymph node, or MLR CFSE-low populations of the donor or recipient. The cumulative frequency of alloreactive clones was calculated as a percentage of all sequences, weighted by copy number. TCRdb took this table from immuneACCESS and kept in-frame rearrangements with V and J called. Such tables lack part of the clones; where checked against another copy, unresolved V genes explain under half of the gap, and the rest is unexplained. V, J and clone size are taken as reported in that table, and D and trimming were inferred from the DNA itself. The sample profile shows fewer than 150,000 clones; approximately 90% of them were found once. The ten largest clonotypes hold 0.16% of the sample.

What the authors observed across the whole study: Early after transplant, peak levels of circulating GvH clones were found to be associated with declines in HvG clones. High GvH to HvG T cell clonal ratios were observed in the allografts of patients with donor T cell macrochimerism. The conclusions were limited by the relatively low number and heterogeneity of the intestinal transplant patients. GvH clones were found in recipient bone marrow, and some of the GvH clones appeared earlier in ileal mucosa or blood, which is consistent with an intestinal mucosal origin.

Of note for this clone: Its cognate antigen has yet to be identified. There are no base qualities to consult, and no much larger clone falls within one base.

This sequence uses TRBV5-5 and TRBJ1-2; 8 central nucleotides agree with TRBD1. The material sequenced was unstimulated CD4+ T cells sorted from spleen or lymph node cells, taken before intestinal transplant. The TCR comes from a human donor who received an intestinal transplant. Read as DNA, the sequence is TGTGCCAGCAGCTCTGACAGGGGCCCTTGGGGCTACACCTTC. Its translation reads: CASSSDRGPWGYTF.